This T cell receptor (beta chain) derives from a study of T cell responses to AZD1222 COVID-19 vaccine. Study conclusions and caveats: Donors were chiefly white British, with a greater number of females, and clonal diversity was perhaps underestimated.

Sequenced by immunoSEQ multiplex PCR; TCRdb stores in-frame clones only, minus some. Among approximately 130,000 clones listed, roughly 92% were seen once. CDR1 and CDR2 from the germline V gene are MDHEN and SYDVKM. Trimming removed 6 bases from V and 2 bases from J, with 20 bases in between. CDR3 size: 16 residues. About this clone itself: Its antigen remains unknown.

The sequence came from an adult who received the AZD1222 COVID-19 vaccine. This chain uses TRBV28 with TRBJ2-7; possible D gene TRBD1, 6 bases. The sequences come from peripheral blood, collected 28 days after the second AZD1222 dose. The CDR3 sequence is CASSSPGQGLTYEQYF. The CDR3 region has the DNA TGTGCCAGCAGCTCCCCGGGGCAGGGGCTCACCTACGAGCAGTACTTC.